Included here is one T cell receptor beta chain sequence, with context. Its antigen has not been determined. It has no much larger one-base neighbor in the sample; base qualities were not kept. Library creation used the immunoSEQ multiplex PCR assay. Not all clones reach the TCRdb copy of this immuneACCESS table, which keeps in-frame sequences only. Checked studies attribute under half of the gap to unresolved V genes and leave the rest unexplained. For this sample the table gives some 700,000 clones, of which over 75% were detected only once. The ten largest clones take up about 0.011% of the sample. The data originate from a study of shared T cell receptors in the human thymus (dated by TCRdb to the early 2020s). Looking at the study overall: The study examined how self-reactive, shared T-cell receptor alpha chains are generated in the human thymus.

These data are also associated with another study on human thymus T cells. As the second paper documents: Immunologically healthy infants undergoing open corrective cardiac surgery for congenital heart defects in Finland were used as donors. Thymus tissue was collected as surgical resects that were removed during corrective cardiac surgery. V and J gene segment usage appeared biased in both thymic and peripheral blood repertoires. Highly overlapping thymic TCR repertoires among unrelated individuals were reported in the related research. The study characterized TCR alpha and beta repertoires from about 8 infant thymus samples and a few related peripheral blood samples. The cohort included about 6 male and a couple of female infants, with donor ages spanning 7 to 244 days. After being mechanically released from the tissue, thymocytes were kept at -70 degrees C in pellets of about 8.5-32 million cells. A QIAsymphony instrument was used to extract genomic DNA from the frozen cell pellets. The immunoSEQ multiplex PCR assay was used to amplify the TCRB and TCRAD loci from a standardized amount of quality-controlled genomic DNA. The V(D)J region was spanned by amplicons of a length sufficient to cover the CDR3 and to identify V and J genes. Amplicon sequencing was performed on an Illumina platform through the commercial immunoSEQ service. Primer bias and sequencing errors were corrected as previously described, and TCRAD and TCRB definitions were based on the IMGT database. Analysis of the repertoires was done with immunoSEQ Analyzer 3.0 and VDJTools and included basic statistics, V/J segment usage, diversity estimates, rarefaction and pairwise overlap. Diversity was estimated using the Chao1, ChaoE, Efron-Thisted, Shannon and inverse Simpson indices, and was also estimated on datasets down-sampled to the size of the smallest sample. Repertoire overlap was assessed by strict matching of CDR3 nucleotide sequence, V gene and J gene, and clustering was done by Jaccard-based multidimensional scaling. Thymus samples yielded on average approximately 840,000 unique TCRB clonotypes, compared with around 91,000 from blood samples.

Sequenced sample: thymocytes. The TCR comes from a girl in the first two years of life with a congenital heart defect. Donor details come from another sample of the same person, matched by shared clones.

The nucleotide sequence is TGCGCCAGCAGCCAAGCCAGGGGAGAAAGGGTCCCCATCAATGAGCAGTTCTTC. It is translated as CASSQARGERVPINEQFF. The chain links TRBV4-1 with TRBJ2-1, and perhaps TRBD1 as D gene, on 6 matching bases. Trimming at the junction amounts to 1 base on V and 6 bases on J, and the germline ends lie 22 bases apart. The germline V gene supplies CDR1 MGHRA and CDR2 YSYEKL. The CDR3 covers 18 residues, taking in both the cysteine and the phenylalanine. Only the CDR3 DNA is retained, 54 bases long and in frame from the first base.